Each of the 32 T cell receptor beta chains below was sequenced from the same sample in a study of T-cell memory formation after mild COVID-19. TCRdb passed the 5' RACE reads through MiXCR, listing each CDR3 protein once. The sample holds about 560,000 distinct CDR3 sequences, approximately 15% seen once. The specimen was PBMCs or a T cell subset sorted from them (not recorded which). The receptors were sampled from an adult woman who had mild COVID-19 (a few samples of this study predate the infection). Cell type and time point are not known.

The chain uses TRBV7-9 and TRBJ2-2; a possible D gene is TRBD1 (6 bases). Trimming pared 4 bases from V and 5 bases from J, leaving 14 bases between. The CDR3 runs to 15 residues. Germline V gene sequence: CDR1 SEHNR, CDR2 FQNEAQ (reference sequence). CDR3 protein: CASSSRGGQTGELFF. CDR3 nucleotide sequence: TGTGCCAGCAGCTCCAGAGGGGGTCAGACCGGGGAGCTGTTTTTT.

The chain uses TRBV19 and TRBJ1-1; possible D gene TRBD1, 5 bases. This CDR3 region has 17 residues. Trimming took 5 bases from V and 1 from J, leaving 20 bases between them. Germline CDR1 reads LNHDA; CDR2 reads SQIVND (reference sequence). The CDR3: CASSRQSAGMTNTEAFF. Here the CDR3 DNA reads TGTGCCAGTAGTCGACAGAGCGCTGGCATGACGAACACTGAAGCTTTCTTT. Full variable domain (remainder filled in from reference TRBV19 and TRBJ1-1): DGGITQSPKYLFRKEGQNVTLSCEQNLNHDAMYWYRQDPGQGLRLIYYSQIVNDFQKGDIAEGYSVSREKKESFPLTVTSAQKNPTAFYLCASSRQSAGMTNTEAFFGQGTRLTVV.

This chain links TRBV12-3 or TRBV12-4 with TRBJ2-7, with D possibly being TRBD1 or TRBD2 (5 bases each). Trimming removed 7 bases at V and 5 bases at J, with 18 bases between. The CDR3 loop spans 14 amino acids. The CDR3 region has the DNA TGTGCCAGCACCAACCGGGACCCAAGGGACGAGCAGTACTTC. This sequence encodes CASTNRDPRDEQYF.

This clonotype was counted many times. At one end the junction does not follow the germline gene, possibly because of a read error. J is TRBJ2-7 and V is TRBV5-1; D is undetermined. The germline gives CDR1 SGHRS, CDR2 YFSETQ. The CDR3 sequence is 11 residues long. The CDR3 nucleotides are TGTGCCAGCAGCTCCACTTACGAGCAGTACTTC. The encoded protein is CASSSTYEQYF.

This clonotype was recorded at least ten times. The chain uses TRBV27 and TRBJ2-1, with 9 positions matching TRBD1. Germline V gives CDR1 MNHEY, CDR2 SMNVEV (reference sequence). V was pared by 6 bases and J by 5 bases, with 5 bases of the junction left unmatched. This CDR3 comprises 14 residues. The CDR3 bases are TGTGCCAGCAGACCGGGACAGGGACACAATGAGCAGTTCTTC. Encoded protein: CASRPGQGHNEQFF.

The sample holds a few counts of this clonotype. This chain joins TRBV7-6 and TRBJ2-1; tentative D call: TRBD1 (6 bases). Germline lookup yields CDR1 SGHVS and CDR2 FNYEAQ. This CDR3 contains 13 residues. The germline V and J ends were trimmed by 5 bases and 16 bases, with 21 bases remaining between them. CDR3 coding DNA: TGTGCCAGCAGCCGGGACCCCCAAGGGGGATTTTTCTTC. Amino acid sequence: CASSRDPQGGFFF.

The rearrangement uses TRBV7-9 and TRBJ2-7; D might be TRBD2 (6 bases). The CDR3 has 14 residues. Germline-derived CDR1 and CDR2 are SEHNR and FQNEAQ (reference sequence). Deletions cut 3 bases from V and 2 bases from J, with 11 bases between. CDR3 region: CASSFGTSTYEQYF. CDR3 sequence (DNA): TGTGCCAGCAGCTTCGGGACTTCTACCTACGAGCAGTACTTC.

The V gene is TRBV25-1, the J gene TRBJ2-1, with TRBD2 matching over 10 bases. The CDR3 loop spans 13 amino acids. J was trimmed by 12 bases and V by 2 bases; bases with no gene match: 4. Germline V lookup: CDR1 MGHDK, CDR2 SYGVNS. DNA of the CDR3: TGTGCCAGCAGTGAACGGAGCGGGGGGGTGCAGTTCTTC. It translates to CASSERSGGVQFF. The variable domain in full, completed from reference TRBV25-1 and TRBJ2-1, reads EADIYQTPRYLVIGTGKKITLECSQTMGHDKMYWYQQDPGMELHLIHYSYGVNSTEKGDLSSESTVSRIRTEHFPLTLESARPSHTSQYLCASSERSGGVQFFGPGTRLTVL.

This clonotype was counted between two and nine times. The chain is built from TRBV3-1 and TRBJ2-7; 9 bases agree with TRBD2. The J segment lost 3 bases and the V segment lost 3 bases, leaving 9 bases of the junction unmatched. The CDR3 is 16 residues long. Germline assignment: CDR1 LGHDT and CDR2 YNNKEL (reference sequence). The CDR3 coding sequence is TGTGCCAGCAGCCACAGCGGGGGGCCCCCCAACTACGAGCAGTACTTC. Residues: CASSHSGGPPNYEQYF.

This clonotype was seen only a few times. The chain carries TRBV5-6 and TRBJ1-2, with D perhaps matching TRBD1 (6 bases). V was cut by 3 bases and J by 4 bases, with 13 bases left in between. In germline, CDR1 is SGHDT, CDR2 YYEEEE. The CDR3 is made up of 14 amino acids. CDR3 sequence reads: CASSSDGGVYGYTF. For the CDR3, the DNA is TGTGCCAGCAGCTCCGATGGGGGCGTCTATGGCTACACCTTC.

V and J are TRBV19 and TRBJ1-5, with 9 positions matching TRBD1. Unmatched junction bases numbered 4, after V lost 8 bases and J lost 5 bases. This CDR3 is 13 amino acids long. Germline CDR1 is LNHDA and CDR2 is SQIVND (reference sequence). CDR3: CASADRGDQPQHF. Written as DNA, the CDR3 is TGTGCCAGTGCGGACAGGGGAGATCAGCCCCAGCATTTT.

This clonotype came up a few times. The rearrangement links TRBV4-2 to TRBJ2-5, with 9 bases that match TRBD2. Trimming at V came to 8 bases and at J to 1 base, leaving 8 bases not matched to a gene. The length of the CDR3 is 15 residues. Per the germline V gene, CDR1 is LGHNA and CDR2 is YNFKEQ. CDR3 residues: CASGGSGGLQETQYF. The CDR3 DNA sequence: TGTGCCAGCGGGGGTAGCGGGGGCCTCCAAGAGACCCAGTACTTC.

V gene TRBV14 combines with J gene TRBJ1-1; a possible D gene is TRBD1 (6 bases). CDR3 length: 17 residues. The germline V gene encodes CDR1 SGHDN and CDR2 FVKESK. Deletions cut 5 bases from V and 0 bases from J, with 19 bases between. The CDR3 protein is CASSYTGRGLMNTEAFF. The CDR3 region has the DNA TGTGCCAGCAGCTACACGGGGAGGGGGTTGATGAACACTGAAGCTTTCTTT. Drawing the rest from reference TRBV14 and TRBJ1-1, the complete variable domain is EAGVTQFPSHSVIEKGQTVTLRCDPISGHDNLYWYRRVMGKEIKFLLHFVKESKQDESGMPNNRFLAERTGGTYSTLKVQPAELEDSGVYFCASSYTGRGLMNTEAFFGQGTRLTVV.

The chain carries TRBV7-9 and TRBJ2-1; D might be TRBD1 (6 bases). The V end was cut by 0 bases, the J end by 9 bases, with 15 bases between. Germline assignment: CDR1 SEHNR and CDR2 FQNEAQ (reference sequence). This CDR3 has 15 amino acids. The CDR3, as DNA: TGTGCCAGCAGCTTAGCCGCCGGACAGTTCCCTGAGCAGTTCTTC. Amino acid sequence: CASSLAAGQFPEQFF.

This clonotype has just a few counts. CDR3 coding DNA: TGCAGCGCTGTTAGTCCCTACGAGCAGTACTTC. Amino acids: CSAVSPYEQYF. The gene calls are TRBV29-1 and TRBJ2-7; D is unresolved. From germline, CDR1 is SQVTM and CDR2 ANQGSEA. V was cut by 7 bases and J by 2 bases, with 9 bases left in between. CDR3 size: 11 residues.

This clonotype was counted a few times. The CDR3 coding sequence is TGTGCCAGCAGCTTTTCCAGGCAGCTAAACACTGAAGCTTTCTTT. Protein sequence: CASSFSRQLNTEAFF. The rearrangement links TRBV11-1 to TRBJ1-1; D is unresolved. The length of the CDR3 is 15 residues. The V and J ends lost 3 bases and 2 bases respectively, with 13 bases between them. Germline V CDR1 and CDR2: SGHAT, FQDESV (reference sequence).

The chain uses TRBV12-3 or TRBV12-4 and TRBJ2-7; TRBD2 matches at 7 bases. The trim removed 3 bases at V and 6 bases at J, leaving 8 bases unmatched. The CDR3 covers 14 residues. The CDR3 protein is CASSLGGTLREQYF. CDR3 DNA: TGTGCCAGCAGTTTGGGGGGGACTCTACGCGAGCAGTACTTC.

The chain carries TRBV19 and TRBJ1-1; D uncertain. This CDR3 is 13 amino acids long. Germline V gene data show CDR1 as LNHDA and CDR2 as SQIVND (reference sequence). Trimming took 7 bases from V and 1 from J, leaving 10 bases between them. The CDR3 sequence is CASMWSGNTEAFF. The CDR3 nucleotides are TGTGCCAGTATGTGGTCCGGGAACACTGAAGCTTTCTTT. Full variable domain (outside the CDR3, taken from reference TRBV19 and TRBJ1-1): DGGITQSPKYLFRKEGQNVTLSCEQNLNHDAMYWYRQDPGQGLRLIYYSQIVNDFQKGDIAEGYSVSREKKESFPLTVTSAQKNPTAFYLCASMWSGNTEAFFGQGTRLTVV.

The gene calls are TRBV24-1 and TRBJ2-7, with D perhaps matching TRBD1 or TRBD2 (5 bases each). Trimming took off 5 bases at V and 5 bases at J, with 18 bases between the two ends. Germline CDR1 reads KGHDR; CDR2 reads SFDVKD. The CDR3 runs to 15 residues. The CDR3 DNA sequence: TGTGCCACCAGTGGGAGAGGGGACGCGTTCAACGAGCAGTACTTC. This codes for CATSGRGDAFNEQYF.

A few counts support this clonotype. The rearrangement links TRBV20-1 to TRBJ2-1, with TRBD2 matching 10 bases. The CDR3 extends over 13 amino acids. V shed 7 bases, J shed 3 bases, and the junction held 3 bases outside the gene matches. Germline V lookup: CDR1 DFQATT, CDR2 SNEGSKA (reference sequence). CDR3 loop: CSVLAGSYNEQFF. The DNA for the CDR3 is TGCAGTGTACTAGCGGGGAGCTACAATGAGCAGTTCTTC.

This clonotype was observed many times. The chain joins TRBV5-5 to TRBJ1-1, with 8 nucleotides matching TRBD1. The J segment lost 2 bases and the V segment lost 1 base, leaving 4 bases of the junction unmatched. The V gene's germline CDR1 is SGHKS and CDR2 YYEKEE (reference sequence). This CDR3 spans 15 amino acids. This chain's CDR3 is CASSLQGAGNTEAFF. CDR3 coding DNA: TGTGCCAGCAGCTTGCAGGGGGCCGGCAACACTGAAGCTTTCTTT.

There are a few counts of this clonotype. The V and J genes are TRBV24-1 and TRBJ2-4, with TRBD2 as a possible D gene (5 bases). Germline V lookup: CDR1 KGHDR, CDR2 SFDVKD. The CDR3 has 13 amino acids. Trimming removed 9 bases from V and 5 bases from J, with 13 bases in between. CDR3 loop: CATSEGSQNIQYF. The CDR3 coding sequence is TGTGCCACCTCCGAGGGCAGTCAAAACATTCAGTACTTC.

The rearrangement joins TRBV4-1 to TRBJ1-2; D is uncertain. Germline assignment: CDR1 MGHRA and CDR2 YSYEKL. The ends were cut back, 1 base at V and 2 bases at J, with 14 bases in the middle. This CDR3 has 16 amino acids. The CDR3 region has the DNA TGCGCCAGCAGCCAAGTTGGGGTTAGGGTAAACTATGGCTACACCTTC. This sequence encodes CASSQVGVRVNYGYTF.

V is TRBV7-8 and J is TRBJ2-3; the D is unclear. V lost 5 bases to trimming and J lost 7 bases, with 19 bases between them. From germline, CDR1 is SGHVS and CDR2 FQNEAQ. CDR3 length: 15 residues. CDR3 sequence reads: CASSPHGLDGNTQYF. In nucleotides, the CDR3 is TGTGCCAGCAGCCCCCACGGTCTTGATGGAAATACGCAGTATTTT.

This chain connects TRBV14 to TRBJ1-1, with TRBD1 matching 7 bases. J was trimmed by 5 bases and V by 5 bases; bases with no gene match: 8. The CDR3 is made up of 14 amino acids. CDR1 SGHDN and CDR2 FVKESK come from the germline V gene. The CDR3 DNA reads as TGTGCCAGCAGCTCGCAGGGGGGAAGGACTGAAGCTTTCTTT. Protein: CASSSQGGRTEAFF.

This clonotype was detected only a few times. The chain is built from TRBV6-5 and TRBJ1-2, with 8 bases fitting TRBD1. From germline, CDR1 is MNHEY and CDR2 SVGAGI. V trimming: 6 bases; J trimming: 4 bases; junction bases outside the gene matches: 7. The CDR3 is made up of 14 amino acids. CDR3 DNA sequence: TGTGCCAGCAGCAGGGACAGGACCCTCTATGGCTACACCTTC. Residues: CASSRDRTLYGYTF.

This chain uses TRBV6-2 or TRBV6-3 with TRBJ2-5; no clear D. This CDR3 comprises 15 residues. Trimming pared 3 bases from V and 2 bases from J, leaving 13 bases between. Germline CDR1 is MNHEY and CDR2 is SVGEGT. CDR3 in DNA: TGTGCCAGCAGTTATGTGGGATTAAGACAAGAGACCCAGTACTTC. Amino acids: CASSYVGLRQETQYF.

The chain has TRBV14 and TRBJ2-7, with a weak D call TRBD1 (6 bases). Germline V gene lookup returns CDR1 SGHDN and CDR2 FVKESK. V lost 4 bases, J lost 4 bases, and 14 bases lay in between. The CDR3 runs 14 residues. The CDR3: CASSLYGGGYEQYF. The CDR3 DNA reads TGTGCCAGCAGCCTCTATGGGGGCGGGTACGAGCAGTACTTC.

Only a few counts were recorded for this clonotype. In DNA, the CDR3 is TGCGCCAGCAGCTTGGATAAAGATACGCAGTATTTT. This encodes CASSLDKDTQYF. This rearrangement joins TRBV5-1 to TRBJ2-3, with D unresolved. CDR1 and CDR2 (germline): SGHRS, YFSETQ. Trimming left V 0 bases short and J 5 bases short, with 4 bases between. This CDR3 comprises 12 residues.

The table lists this clonotype with a few counts. The V and J genes are TRBV5-1 and TRBJ1-1; TRBD1 is a possible D gene (6 bases). This CDR3 is built from 16 residues. V dropped 3 bases and J dropped 2 bases, with 17 bases sitting between them. The germline V gene encodes CDR1 SGHRS and CDR2 YFSETQ. Here the CDR3 reads CASSSIPGQENTEAFF. DNA of the CDR3: TGCGCCAGCAGCTCAATACCGGGACAAGAAAACACTGAAGCTTTCTTT.

Many counts were recorded for this clonotype. This chain joins TRBV15 and TRBJ1-1; D gene unclear. The CDR3 has 14 residues. V lost 1 base, J lost 2 bases, and 8 bases lay in between. CDR1 is LNHNV, CDR2 YYDKDF, per germline (reference sequence). The CDR3 here is CATSRVADNTEAFF. In DNA form, the CDR3 reads TGTGCCACCAGCAGAGTTGCGGACAACACTGAAGCTTTCTTT.

The CDR3 reads CASSIDGTGAQPQHF. The CDR3 nucleotides are TGTGCCAGCAGCATAGACGGGACAGGGGCTCAGCCCCAGCATTTT. This sequence joins TRBV7-9 and TRBJ1-5; 10 nucleotides match TRBD1. Germline-derived CDR1 and CDR2 are SEHNR and FQNEAQ (reference sequence). The junction had 7 bases not matched to a gene; V was cut back by 5 bases and J by 6 bases. This CDR3 has 15 amino acids.